These 18 T cell receptor beta chains were all obtained from the same sample, sequenced in a study of blood T cell repertoires in COVID-19. Assay: immunoSEQ multiplex PCR; the TCRdb copy retains only in-frame clones and omits some. This sample has fewer than 75,000 clones, with just over 85% found just once. The sample consisted of peripheral blood. All receptors derive from a man aged 50-60 years with active COVID-19.

This clone has only one observation. This chain links TRBV11-2 with TRBJ2-7, with D unclear. Germline V gene lookup returns CDR1 SGHAT and CDR2 FQNNGV. V was pared by 5 bases and J by 1 base, with 9 bases between. The CDR3 covers 13 residues. CDR3 DNA: TGTGCCAGCAGCCAACAGATGTCCTACGAGCAGTACTTC. Residues: CASSQQMSYEQYF. The full variable domain, with the rest looked up from reference TRBV11-2 and TRBJ2-7, is EAGVAQSPRYKIIEKRQSVAFWCNPISGHATLYWYQQILGQGPKLLIQFQNNGVVDDSQLPKDRFSAERLKGVDSTLKIQPAKLEDSAVYLCASSQQMSYEQYFGPGTRLTVT.

The V gene is TRBV27, the J gene TRBJ1-1; TRBD1 is a possible D gene (5 bases). The germline gives CDR1 MNHEY, CDR2 SMNVEV (reference sequence). V gave up 2 bases and J gave up 6 bases, with 13 bases separating them. This CDR3 comprises 14 residues. The CDR3 region has the DNA TGTGCCAGCAGTTTAGGCAGGGAAGTAGCTGAAGCTTTCTTT. This sequence encodes CASSLGREVAEAFF.

The gene calls are TRBV27 and TRBJ1-4; tentatively, D is TRBD1 (6 bases). Germline loops: CDR1 MNHEY, CDR2 SMNVEV (reference sequence). The V end lost 6 bases, the J end lost 3 bases, and 11 bases lay between the germline ends. CDR3 length equals 14 residues. The CDR3 reads CASSKQGANEKLFF. The DNA of the CDR3 is TGTGCCAGCAGCAAACAGGGCGCTAATGAAAAACTGTTTTTT.

The gene calls are TRBV7-2 and TRBJ1-1; no firm D call. The CDR3 contains 17 residues. Trimming left V 5 bases short and J 0 bases short, with 19 bases between. Germline V gene sequence: CDR1 SGHTA, CDR2 FQGNSA. The CDR3 coding sequence is TGTGCCAGCAGCCTGAGACCCGGAGGTAGAATGAACACTGAAGCTTTCTTT. It specifies CASSLRPGGRMNTEAFF.

The chain joins TRBV6-1 to TRBJ1-6; no clear D. The CDR3 loop spans 16 amino acids. V gave up 1 base and J gave up 9 bases, with 16 bases separating them. CDR1 and CDR2 (germline): MNHNS, SASEGT. CDR3: CASSEGQPMAGSPLHF. The CDR3 DNA sequence: TGTGCCAGCAGTGAAGGGCAGCCCATGGCGGGTTCACCCCTCCACTTT.

J is TRBJ2-2 and V is TRBV1; the listed D gene, TRBD2, was not tested against the DNA. TRBV1 is assigned pseudogene status. This CDR3 has 14 residues. The CDR3 nucleotides read TGCACCAGCAGACAAGGACTAGCATCCGGGGAGCTGTTTTTT. It yields the protein CTSRQGLASGELFF.

This rearrangement joins TRBV18 to TRBJ1-5, with 10 bases fitting TRBD1. CDR1 is KGHSH, CDR2 LQKENI, per germline. V lost 3 bases and J lost 7; bases outside the gene matches: 6. CDR3 size: 15 residues. The DNA of the CDR3 is TGTGCCAGCTCACCGACCGGGACAGGGGACCAGCCCCAGCATTTT. It specifies CASSPTGTGDQPQHF.

The chain joins TRBV9 to TRBJ2-3; TRBD2 aligns across 11 bases. V gave up 3 bases and J gave up 6 bases; unmatched junction bases: 9. The CDR3 is 16 amino acids. Per the germline V gene, CDR1 is SGDLS and CDR2 is YYNGEE. DNA of the CDR3: TGTGCCAGCAGCGCCCCGTTAGCGGGAGGGCCTGATACGCAGTATTTT. Its translation is CASSAPLAGGPDTQYF.

The chain joins TRBV3-1 (or the pseudogene TRBV3-2) to TRBJ2-4, with D uncertain. The CDR3 spans 13 residues. V lost 1 base, J lost 10 bases, and 11 bases lay in between. Looked up from germline, CDR1 is LGHDT and CDR2 is YNNKEL (reference sequence). The CDR3 loop reads CASSQGSGLIQYF. DNA for the CDR3: TGTGCCAGCAGCCAAGGATCAGGTCTTATTCAGTACTTC.

The gene calls are TRBV11-2 and TRBJ2-3; TRBD1 might be the D (5 bases). The CDR3 covers 15 residues. CDR1 SGHAT and CDR2 FQNNGV come from the germline V gene. V was clipped by 5 bases and J by 2 bases, with 14 bases between them. CDR3 bases: TGTGCCAGCAGCCAGATTCAGGGTTCCACAGATACGCAGTATTTT. It codes for CASSQIQGSTDTQYF.

For the CDR3, the DNA is TGTGCCAGCAGCTTAGCGCTGAGGGACGGGGAGCTGTTTTTT. Encoded protein: CASSLALRDGELFF. The rearrangement joins TRBV11-2 to TRBJ2-2; possible D gene TRBD2, 5 bases. This CDR3 is 14 amino acids long. Per the germline V gene, CDR1 is SGHAT and CDR2 is FQNNGV. V gave up 1 base and J gave up 7 bases, with 10 bases separating them.

This clone was observed once. The chain has TRBV3-1 (or the pseudogene TRBV3-2) and TRBJ1-3, with 9 bases matching TRBD1. This CDR3 is 15 amino acids long. The V and J ends lost 5 bases and 5 bases, in that order; junction bases with no gene match: 7. Germline values: CDR1 LGHDT, CDR2 YNNKEL (reference sequence). CDR3 protein: CASSGGTGRRNTIYF. In nucleotides, the CDR3 is TGTGCCAGCAGCGGGGGGACAGGGAGAAGAAACACCATATATTTT.

V and J are TRBV7-3 and TRBJ2-1, with 8 positions matching TRBD1. The CDR3 loop spans 15 amino acids. V was clipped by 1 base and J by 7 bases; unmatched bases: 6. CDR1 and CDR2 (germline): SGHTA, FQGTGA. DNA of the CDR3: TGTGCCAGCAGCTTAATACAGGGGGTCGGGAATGAGCAGTTCTTC. Protein: CASSLIQGVGNEQFF.

The chain employs TRBV9 and TRBJ1-2; TRBD1 is a possible D gene (5 bases). This CDR3 contains 15 residues. The ends were cut back, 0 bases at V and 6 bases at J, with 15 bases in the middle. Germline-derived CDR1 and CDR2 are SGDLS and YYNGEE. CDR3 residues: CASSVGPQGGDGYTF. In DNA, the CDR3 is TGTGCCAGCAGCGTAGGACCTCAGGGAGGGGATGGCTACACCTTC.

The J gene is TRBJ2-7, the V gene TRBV6-5; 8 nucleotides match TRBD1. Germline assignment: CDR1 MNHEY and CDR2 SVGAGI. V trimming: 5 bases; J trimming: 9 bases; junction bases outside the gene matches: 9. The CDR3 contains 13 residues. The CDR3 nucleotides are TGTGCCAGCAGTCGGGACAGGCCCCCGCTGCAGTACTTC. Translation: CASSRDRPPLQYF.

J is TRBJ2-1 and V is TRBV5-1; D not certain. The CDR3 is made up of 13 amino acids. V was clipped by 0 bases and J by 5 bases, with 6 bases between them. Germline V CDR1 and CDR2: SGHRS, YFSETQ. This CDR3 reads CASSLVPDNEQFF. In DNA, the CDR3 is TGCGCCAGCAGCTTGGTTCCAGACAATGAGCAGTTCTTC.

This clone was detected once. The chain is built from TRBV5-1 and TRBJ1-2; no clear D gene. Trimming removed 2 bases at V and 8 bases at J, with 16 bases between. Germline V gene sequence: CDR1 SGHRS, CDR2 YFSETQ. This CDR3 spans 14 amino acids. The CDR3 reads CASSFSRSERGYTF. The CDR3 DNA sequence: TGCGCCAGCAGCTTCTCTCGATCAGAGCGGGGCTACACCTTC.

The J gene is TRBJ1-3, the V gene TRBV18; D gene unclear. The CDR3 loop spans 15 amino acids. Germline V gene lookup returns CDR1 KGHSH and CDR2 LQKENI. Trimming pared 3 bases from V and 2 bases from J, leaving 11 bases between. The CDR3 spells CASSPVRRTGNTIYF. CDR3 nucleotide sequence: TGTGCCAGCTCACCGGTTAGGAGAACTGGAAACACCATATATTTT.